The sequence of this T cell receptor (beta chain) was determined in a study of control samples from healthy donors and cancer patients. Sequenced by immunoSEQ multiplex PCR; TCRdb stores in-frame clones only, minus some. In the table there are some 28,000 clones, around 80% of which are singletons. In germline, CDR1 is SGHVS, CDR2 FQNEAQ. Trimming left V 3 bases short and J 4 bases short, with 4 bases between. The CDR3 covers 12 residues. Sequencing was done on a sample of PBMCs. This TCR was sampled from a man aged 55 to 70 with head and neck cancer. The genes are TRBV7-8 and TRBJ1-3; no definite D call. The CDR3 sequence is CASSFPGNTIYF. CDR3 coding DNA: TGTGCCAGCAGCTTTCCGGGAAACACCATATATTTT.